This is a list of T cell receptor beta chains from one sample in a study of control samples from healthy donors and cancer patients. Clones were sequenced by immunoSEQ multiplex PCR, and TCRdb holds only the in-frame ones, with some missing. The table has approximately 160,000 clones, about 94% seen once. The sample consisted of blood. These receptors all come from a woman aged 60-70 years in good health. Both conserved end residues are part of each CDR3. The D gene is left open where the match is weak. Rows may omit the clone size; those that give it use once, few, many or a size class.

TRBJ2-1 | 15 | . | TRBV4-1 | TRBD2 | CASSQETSGVNEQFF | TGCGCCAGCAGCCAAGAAACTAGCGGGGTTAATGAGCAGTTCTTC
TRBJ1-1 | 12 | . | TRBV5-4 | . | CASSPRDAEAFF | TGTGCCAGCAGCCCCCGGGACGCTGAAGCTTTCTTT
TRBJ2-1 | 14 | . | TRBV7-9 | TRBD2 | CAESRSGGADEQFF | TGTGCCGAGTCCCGTAGCGGGGGGGCCGATGAGCAGTTCTTC
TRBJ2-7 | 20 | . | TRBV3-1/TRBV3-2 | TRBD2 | CASSQRRSLAGGRLGVRQYF | TGTGCCAGCAGCCAAAGGCGCTCTTTGGCGGGGGGGCGACTGGGCGTTAGGCAGTACTTC
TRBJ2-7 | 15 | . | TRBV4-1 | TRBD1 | CASSQVTGEVYEQYF | TGCGCCAGCAGCCAAGTTACAGGGGAAGTGTACGAGCAGTACTTC
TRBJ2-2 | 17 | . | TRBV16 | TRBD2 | CASSQLGLAANTGELFF | TGTGCCAGCAGCCAATTAGGACTAGCGGCGAACACCGGGGAGCTGTTTTTT
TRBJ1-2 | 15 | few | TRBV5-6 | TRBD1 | CASSLTGVTNYGYTF | TGTGCCAGCAGCTTGACAGGGGTAACTAACTATGGCTACACCTTC
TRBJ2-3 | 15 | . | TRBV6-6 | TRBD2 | CASSLTSGGTDTQYF | TGTGCCAGCAGCCTTACTAGCGGGGGCACAGATACGCAGTATTTT
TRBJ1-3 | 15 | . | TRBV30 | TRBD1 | CAWSVQGAGGNTIYF | TGTGCCTGGAGTGTACAGGGGGCAGGTGGAAACACCATATATTTT
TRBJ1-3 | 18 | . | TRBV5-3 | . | CARSHGQGPRPPRNTIYF | TGTGCCAGAAGCCATGGCCAAGGGCCCAGACCACCCCGAAACACCATATATTTT
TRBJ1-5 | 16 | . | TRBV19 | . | CASTIGPRGGNQPQHF | TGTGCCAGTACCATAGGTCCCAGGGGAGGCAATCAGCCCCAGCATTTT
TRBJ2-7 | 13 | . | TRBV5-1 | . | CASSLRSPYEQYF | TGCGCCAGCAGCTTGCGGTCTCCCTACGAGCAGTACTTC
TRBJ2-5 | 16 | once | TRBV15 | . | CATSRVARGGGETQYF | TGTGCCACCAGCAGAGTGGCCAGGGGGGGAGGAGAGACCCAGTACTTC
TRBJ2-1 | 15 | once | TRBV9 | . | CASSVDGGYYNEQFF | TGTGCCAGCAGCGTAGACGGGGGCTACTACAATGAGCAGTTCTTC
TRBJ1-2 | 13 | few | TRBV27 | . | CASSLWAETGYTF | TGTGCCAGCAGTTTATGGGCAGAAACTGGCTACACCTTC
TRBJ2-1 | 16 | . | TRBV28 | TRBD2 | CASRDVSGGAGREQFF | TGTGCCAGCAGAGACGTTAGCGGGGGGGCCGGGCGAGAGCAGTTCTTC
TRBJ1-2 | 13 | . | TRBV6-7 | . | CASRRDTRYGYTF | TGTGCCAGCCGACGGGACACCCGCTATGGCTACACCTTC
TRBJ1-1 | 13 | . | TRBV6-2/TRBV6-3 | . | CASSTNKRTEAFF | TGTGCCAGCAGCACCAATAAGCGGACTGAAGCTTTCTTT
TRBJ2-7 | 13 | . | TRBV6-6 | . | CASRLQLPYEQYF | TGTGCCAGCAGACTACAGCTCCCCTACGAGCAGTACTTC
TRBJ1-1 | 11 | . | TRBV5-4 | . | CASSLNTEAFF | TGTGCCAGCAGCTTAAACACTGAAGCTTTCTTT
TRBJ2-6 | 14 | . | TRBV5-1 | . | CASSPGSGANVLTF | TGCGCCAGCAGCCCAGGCTCTGGGGCCAACGTCCTGACTTTC
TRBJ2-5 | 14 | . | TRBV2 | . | CASGDSGRGETQYF | TGTGCCAGCGGAGATTCGGGGAGGGGGGAGACCCAGTACTTC
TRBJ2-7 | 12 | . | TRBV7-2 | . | CASSRDWDEQYF | TGTGCCAGCAGCCGGGACTGGGACGAGCAGTACTTC
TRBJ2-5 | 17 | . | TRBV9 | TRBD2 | CASSAGWLAGGGETQYF | TGTGCCAGCAGCGCTGGTTGGCTAGCGGGGGGTGGAGAGACCCAGTACTTC
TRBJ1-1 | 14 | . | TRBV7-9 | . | CASSEDGALTEAFF | TGTGCCAGCAGCGAGGACGGAGCTCTGACTGAAGCTTTCTTT
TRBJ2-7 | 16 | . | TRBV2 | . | CASSRDQVESTYEQYF | TGTGCCAGCAGTCGTGATCAGGTAGAATCGACCTACGAGCAGTACTTC
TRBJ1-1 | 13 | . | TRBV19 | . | CASSAKRDTEAFF | TGTGCCAGTAGCGCTAAAAGGGACACTGAAGCTTTCTTT
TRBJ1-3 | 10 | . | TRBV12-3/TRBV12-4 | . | CASSLTVLYF | TGTGCCAGCAGTTTAACAGTCTTATATTTT
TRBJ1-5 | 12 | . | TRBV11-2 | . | CASSEYNQPQHF | TGTGCCAGCAGCGAGTACAATCAGCCCCAGCATTTT
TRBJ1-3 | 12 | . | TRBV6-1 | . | CASSERRNTIYF | TGTGCCAGCAGTGAAAGGCGAAACACCATATATTTT
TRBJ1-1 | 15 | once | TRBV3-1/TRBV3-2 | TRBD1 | CASSQAMARGTEAFF | TGTGCCAGCAGCCAAGCGATGGCCAGGGGGACTGAAGCTTTCTTT
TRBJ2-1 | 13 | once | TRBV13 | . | CASSLEVQGEQFF | TGTGCCAGCAGCCTCGAGGTGCAGGGAGAGCAGTTCTTC
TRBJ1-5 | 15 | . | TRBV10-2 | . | CASSERADGNQPQHF | TGCGCCAGCAGTGAGAGGGCCGACGGCAATCAGCCCCAGCATTTT
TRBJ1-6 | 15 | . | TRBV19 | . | CASSSMGVGNSPLHF | TGTGCCAGTAGTAGTATGGGGGTGGGTAATTCACCCCTCCACTTT
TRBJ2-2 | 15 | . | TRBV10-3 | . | CAISGELPNTGELFF | TGTGCCATCAGTGGGGAGCTACCGAACACCGGGGAGCTGTTTTTT
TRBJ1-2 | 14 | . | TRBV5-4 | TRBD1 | CASNLAGQSYGYTF | TGTGCCAGCAACTTGGCGGGACAGAGTTATGGCTACACCTTC
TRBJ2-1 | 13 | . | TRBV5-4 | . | CASQTERYNEQFF | TGTGCCAGCCAGACGGAGCGCTACAATGAGCAGTTCTTC
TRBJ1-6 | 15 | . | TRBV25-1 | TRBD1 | CASSDSTGGNSPLHF | TGTGCCAGCAGTGATTCGACAGGGGGTAATTCACCCCTCCACTTT
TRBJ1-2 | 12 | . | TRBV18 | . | CASSQAGPGYTF | TGTGCCAGCTCACAGGCAGGGCCTGGCTACACCTTC
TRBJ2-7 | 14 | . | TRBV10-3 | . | CAISGARASYEQYF | TGTGCCATCAGTGGGGCCAGGGCCTCCTACGAGCAGTACTTC
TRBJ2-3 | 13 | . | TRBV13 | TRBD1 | CASSLVRGDTQYF | TGTGCCAGCAGCTTAGTCAGGGGGGATACGCAGTATTTT
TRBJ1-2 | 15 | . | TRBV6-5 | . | CASSYSTWGPYGYTF | TGTGCCAGCAGTTACTCAACTTGGGGGCCCTATGGCTACACCTTC
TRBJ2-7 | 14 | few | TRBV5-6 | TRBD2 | CASSAGAGAYEQYF | TGTGCCAGCAGCGCGGGCGCGGGGGCCTACGAGCAGTACTTC
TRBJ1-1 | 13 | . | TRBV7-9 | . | CASSLNGWTEAFF | TGTGCCAGCAGCTTAAACGGGTGGACTGAAGCTTTCTTT
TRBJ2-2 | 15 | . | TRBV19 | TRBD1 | CASRGQGVVAGELFF | TGTGCCAGTAGGGGACAGGGGGTGGTAGCCGGGGAGCTGTTTTTT
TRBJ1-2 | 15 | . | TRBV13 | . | CASRARGAGYYGYTF | TGTGCCAGCAGAGCGAGGGGAGCGGGGTACTATGGCTACACCTTC
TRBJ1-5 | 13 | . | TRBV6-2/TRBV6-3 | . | CASSVSKDQPQHF | TGTGCCAGCAGTGTTTCAAAGGATCAGCCCCAGCATTTT
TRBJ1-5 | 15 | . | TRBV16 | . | CASSGAGDGNQPQHF | TGTGCCAGCAGCGGTGCGGGGGACGGCAATCAGCCCCAGCATTTT
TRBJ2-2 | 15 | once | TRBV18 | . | CASSPRGENTGELFF | TGTGCCAGCTCACCCCGGGGTGAAAACACCGGGGAGCTGTTTTTT
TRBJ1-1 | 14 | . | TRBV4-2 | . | CASRIGNRNTEAFF | TGTGCCAGCAGGATCGGTAACAGGAACACTGAAGCTTTCTTT
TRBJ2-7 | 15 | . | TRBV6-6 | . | CASSYETDRWYEQYF | TGTGCCAGCAGTTACGAGACGGATCGGTGGTACGAGCAGTACTTC
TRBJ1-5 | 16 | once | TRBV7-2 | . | CASSPGARGTNQPQHF | TGTGCCAGCAGCCCAGGGGCCAGGGGCACCAATCAGCCCCAGCATTTT
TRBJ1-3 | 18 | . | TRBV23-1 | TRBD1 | CASSHSKGQGTLGNTIYF | TGCGCCAGCAGTCACTCGAAGGGACAGGGAACTTTAGGGAACACCATATATTTT
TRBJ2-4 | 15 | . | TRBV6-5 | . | CASSYSGRVIDIQYF | TGTGCCAGCAGTTATAGTGGCAGGGTGATAGACATTCAGTACTTC
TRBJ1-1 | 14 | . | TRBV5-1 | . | CASSPGTLGTEAFF | TGCGCCAGCAGCCCTGGGACGCTCGGAACTGAAGCTTTCTTT
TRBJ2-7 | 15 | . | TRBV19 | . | CASSITGEPNYEQYF | TGTGCCAGTAGTATCACCGGGGAACCTAACTACGAGCAGTACTTC
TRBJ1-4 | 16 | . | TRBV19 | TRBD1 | CASSTPGRGRIEKLFF | TGTGCCAGTAGTACCCCCGGCAGGGGGCGGATTGAAAAACTGTTTTTT
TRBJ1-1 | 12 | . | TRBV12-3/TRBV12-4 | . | CASTLTGIAAFF | TGTGCCAGCACCTTAACCGGGATCGCAGCTTTCTTT